A selection of T cell receptor beta chains follows, all from one sample in a study of cytomegalovirus exposure and HLA in healthy donors. Data came from immunoSEQ multiplex PCR; TCRdb stores just in-frame clones and leaves some out. This table has about 110,000 clones, around two thirds appearing once. What was sequenced was PBMCs. The receptors were sampled from a man under 40 in good health and CMV-seropositive. CDR3s include the opening cysteine and the closing phenylalanine or tryptophan. A D gene is named only where the DNA matches it firmly. Clone size is stated in some rows and not others, as once, few, many or a class when expanded.

>TRBV11-3|TRBD1|few|TRBJ1-4
TGTGCCAGCAGCCCCGGGACAGGGGTGAGCACTAATGAAAAACTGTTTTTT
CASSPGTGVSTNEKLFF
>TRBV11-2|TRBD1|.|TRBJ1-1
TGTGCCAGCAGCTTAGTCGTAACAGGGGTGGACACTGAAGCTTTCTTT
CASSLVVTGVDTEAFF
>TRBV10-2|TRBD2|few|TRBJ2-7
TGCGCCAGCAGTTTTAGCGGGGTCCACTACGAGCAGTACTTC
CASSFSGVHYEQYF
>TRBV4-1|.|.|TRBJ2-1
TGCGCCAGCAGCCAAGGCCCGGCCAGGGGTCTCTACAATGAGCAGTTCTTC
CASSQGPARGLYNEQFF
>TRBV6-4|TRBD1|few|TRBJ2-1
TGTGCCAGCAGTGAACAGGGGGGCGGTATATACAATGAGCAGTTCTTC
CASSEQGGGIYNEQFF
>TRBV5-6|TRBD2|.|TRBJ2-1
TGTGCCAGCCAAATTGGGGCGGGGGGGGTCTACAATGAGCAGTTCTTC
CASQIGAGGVYNEQFF
>TRBV7-7|.|few|TRBJ1-1
TGTGCTAGCAGCTTGACTCTGAACACTGAAGCTTTCTTT
CASSLTLNTEAFF
>TRBV2|.|.|TRBJ2-6
TGTGCCAGCGTGGGGCAGGCTGGGGCCAACGTCCTGACTTTC
CASVGQAGANVLTF
>TRBV5-1|.|once|TRBJ1-1
TGCGCCAGCAGCAGGGACATCTACACTGAAGCTTTCTTT
CASSRDIYTEAFF
>TRBV5-1|.|few|TRBJ2-2
TGCGCCAGCAGTTCTTGGTACTTTCGGCAGGGGAACACCGGGGAGCTGTTTTTT
CASSSWYFRQGNTGELFF
>TRBV23-1|TRBD1|.|TRBJ2-7
TGCGCCAGCCGAGATGGGACAGGGATGAGTCTACAATTC
CASRDGTGMSLQF
>TRBV6-5|.|few|TRBJ1-1
TGTGCCACACAAACAGGGAAGATTGTGACTGAAGCTTTCTTT
CATQTGKIVTEAFF
>TRBV11-1|.|.|TRBJ2-1
TGTGCCAGCAGCTCGGACTTAACCTACAATGAGCAGTTCTTC
CASSSDLTYNEQFF
>TRBV30|.|.|TRBJ2-6
TGTGCCTGGAGTGTAACAGAACACTCTGGGGCCAACGTCCTGACTTTC
CAWSVTEHSGANVLTF
>TRBV11-2|.|.|TRBJ2-3
TGTGCCAGCAGCACGAGGAGGTACACGCATACGCAGTATTTT
CASSTRRYTHTQYF
>TRBV30|.|.|TRBJ1-4
TGTGCCTGGAGCGATGCCGGTAACTTGTTTTTT
CAWSDAGNLFF
>TRBV7-2|.|.|TRBJ1-2
TGTGCCAGCAGCCGTTGGGGGGGGAGCGGCTACACCTTC
CASSRWGGSGYTF
>TRBV7-2|TRBD1|.|TRBJ2-7
TGTGCCAGCAGCTATGACAGGGACCGCGAGCAGTACTTC
CASSYDRDREQYF
>TRBV5-1|TRBD2|.|TRBJ2-3
TGCGCCAGCAGCTTGGTCCTAGCGGGGAGCACAGATACGCAGTATTTT
CASSLVLAGSTDTQYF
>TRBV18|.|.|TRBJ1-4
TGTGCCAGCTCACGGGGGCAACGAGGTGAAAAACTGTTTTTT
CASSRGQRGEKLFF
>TRBV7-9|.|few|TRBJ1-2
TGTGCCAGCAGTCCTACGGGGGTCCCCTATGGCTACACCTTC
CASSPTGVPYGYTF
>TRBV6-1|.|.|TRBJ1-5
TGTGCCAGCAGTGAAGAAACAGGAGAACAGCCCCAGCATTTT
CASSEETGEQPQHF
>TRBV9|.|once|TRBJ1-5
TGTGCCAGCAGCGATGGCTCTCGGGGTCAGCCCCAGCATTTT
CASSDGSRGQPQHF
>TRBV5-4|TRBD2|once|TRBJ2-5
TGTGCCAGCAGCTTTAGCCAACTAGCGGCCTCGGGGGAGCAGTACTTC
CASSFSQLAASGEQYF
>TRBV6-6|.|.|TRBJ1-5
TGTGCCAGCATTCGGGGAAGCAATCAGCCCCAGCATTTT
CASIRGSNQPQHF
>TRBV5-1|TRBD2|.|TRBJ2-5
TGCGCCAGCAGCTTGGCACGACTAGCGGGGGAGGGAGAGACCCAGTACTTC
CASSLARLAGEGETQYF
>TRBV19|.|.|TRBJ2-1
TGTGCCAGTAGCCCCCGCGGCTACAATGAGCAGTTCTTC
CASSPRGYNEQFF
>TRBV15|.|.|TRBJ1-2
TGTGCCACCAGCAGAGATTACGGGCTAGGAGGGAGGGGCTACACCTTC
CATSRDYGLGGRGYTF
>TRBV2|TRBD1|.|TRBJ1-4
TGTGCCAGCACCAAAGACAGGGGCCATGAAAAACTGTTTTTT
CASTKDRGHEKLFF
>TRBV19|.|.|TRBJ1-5
TGTGCCAGTAGTATAGACAATAGCAATCAGCCCCAGCATTTT
CASSIDNSNQPQHF
>TRBV11-3|.|.|TRBJ2-7
TGTGCCAGCAGCTTAGAAGGTGGAGGCTGGGTCAGGGAGCAGTACTTC
CASSLEGGGWVREQYF
>TRBV14|TRBD1|few|TRBJ2-1
TGTGCCAGCAGCCAAGGAATGGGACAGGGGTTGCCCTACAATGAGCAGTTCTTC
CASSQGMGQGLPYNEQFF
>TRBV11-2|.|few|TRBJ2-5
TGTGCCAGCAGCTCCCCAGCGGAAGAGACCCAGTACTTC
CASSSPAEETQYF
>TRBV30|.|.|TRBJ2-7
TGTGCCTGGAGTGGGCTGCAGGGTTACGAGCAGTACTTC
CAWSGLQGYEQYF
>TRBV27|.|.|TRBJ2-7
TGTGCCAGCAGTTTAGGCCAGTACTACGAGCAGTACTTC
CASSLGQYYEQYF
>TRBV2|TRBD1|few|TRBJ1-6
TGTGCCAGCAGTGGGGGACAGCCCTATTCACCCCTCCACTTT
CASSGGQPYSPLHF
>TRBV6-1|.|few|TRBJ2-3
TGTGCCAGCAGTGCCCAGGGCGACCGCACAGATACGCAGTATTTT
CASSAQGDRTDTQYF
>TRBV5-1|.|.|TRBJ1-4
TGCGCCAGCAGCTTGGGACAGGTCGATGAAAAACTGTTTTTT
CASSLGQVDEKLFF
>TRBV7-3|.|.|TRBJ1-1
TGTGCCAGCAGCCTAAGAGGCGGCACTGAAGCTTTCTTT
CASSLRGGTEAFF
>TRBV9|TRBD1|few|TRBJ1-2
TGTGCCAGCAGCGACAGGGGGCTGGGTGGCTACACCTTC
CASSDRGLGGYTF
>TRBV9|.|.|TRBJ2-5
TGTGCCAGCAGCTCTCGACGGGCGGGAGAGACCCAGTACTTC
CASSSRRAGETQYF
>TRBV11-2|.|.|TRBJ1-4
TGTGCCAGCAGCTTAGGACAGACGTATGAAAAACTGTTTTTT
CASSLGQTYEKLFF
>TRBV19|.|.|TRBJ1-6
TGTGCCAGTAGTGACAGACAAACCAATTCACCCCTCCACTTT
CASSDRQTNSPLHF
>TRBV7-9|.|.|TRBJ1-1
TGTGCCAGCAGCTTGCCCAGGGAAGCTTTCTTT
CASSLPREAFF
>TRBV5-8|.|.|TRBJ2-7
TGTGCCAGCAGCTTGACAGCCGCCGAGCAGTACTTC
CASSLTAAEQYF
>TRBV6-1|.|.|TRBJ1-5
TGTGCCAGCAGTCTGAGCAATCAGCCCCAGCATTTT
CASSLSNQPQHF
>TRBV6-6|.|.|TRBJ1-1
TGTGCCATCGCCCCTCGGGAAACGAACACTGAAGCTTTCTTT
CAIAPRETNTEAFF
>TRBV11-3|TRBD1|.|TRBJ2-1
TGTGCCAGCAGCTCGACAGGGGGTAGGAATGAGCAGTTCTTC
CASSSTGGRNEQFF
>TRBV6-5|.|.|TRBJ1-6
TGTGCCAGCAGTTCTACCGAGAGCTCCTATAATTCACCCCTCCACTTT
CASSSTESSYNSPLHF
>TRBV19|TRBD1|once|TRBJ1-4
TGTGCCAGCCGGGACAGGGTGACGTTAAATGAAAAACTGTTTTTT
CASRDRVTLNEKLFF
>TRBV5-4|.|.|TRBJ1-3
TGTGCCAGCAGCCTGGGCACAGGTAACTCTGGAAACACCATATATTTT
CASSLGTGNSGNTIYF
>TRBV10-3|TRBD2|.|TRBJ2-2
TGTGCCATCAGTGGAGGGACTAGCGGGGGAAACGGGGAGCTGTTTTTT
CAISGGTSGGNGELFF
>TRBV5-1|TRBD2|once|TRBJ2-5
TGCGCCAGCAGCCGTTCGTTGTCGGGACTAGCAGAGACCCAGTACTTC
CASSRSLSGLAETQYF
>TRBV5-4|.|.|TRBJ2-5
TGTGCCAGCAGCTTGGGCTCGGGGGGCCTTCAAGAGACCCAGTACTTC
CASSLGSGGLQETQYF
>TRBV21-1|.|once|TRBJ1-6
TGTGCCAGCAGCACTCGCCGACAGGAACCCTTCACTTATAATTCACCCCTCCACTTT
CASSTRRQEPFTYNSPLHF
>TRBV7-2|TRBD1|.|TRBJ1-1
TGTGCCAGCAGCGAGGGACAGGGTTACACTGAAGCTTTCTTT
CASSEGQGYTEAFF
>TRBV4-1|TRBD1|.|TRBJ1-2
TGCGCCAGCAGCCAAGTGACAGGGGAAAAAGGCTACACCTTC
CASSQVTGEKGYTF